The source of this TCR beta chain is a study of T cells in Graves' hyperthyroidism and ophthalmopathy. Of note for this clonotype: A much larger clone differs by one base, so this may be a read error.

The germline gives CDR1 SNHLY, CDR2 FYNNEI. This CDR3 spans 12 amino acids. Exclusion followed for patients with uncontrolled infection, other autoimmune disease, pregnancy or lactation. Clinical symptoms, serum thyroxine, TRAb, thyroid ultrasound and orbital computed tomography established diagnosis. Researchers took RNA transcripts and amplified the TCR beta CDR3 regions from them. The HTBI primer set served for first-round RT-PCR of the TCR CDR3. In TCRdb, the multiplex PCR reads were re-called with MiXCR into one record per CDR3 protein. The profile shows about 640,000 distinct CDR3 sequences, 20% of them singletons.

The sequenced sample was blood. This TCR was recovered from a man aged 25 to 40 with Graves' ophthalmopathy. The chain combines TRBV2 with TRBJ2-7, with D unresolved. The CDR3 DNA reads as TGTGCCAGCATAGGAATATCCTACAAGCAGTACTTC. It encodes CASIGISYKQYF.